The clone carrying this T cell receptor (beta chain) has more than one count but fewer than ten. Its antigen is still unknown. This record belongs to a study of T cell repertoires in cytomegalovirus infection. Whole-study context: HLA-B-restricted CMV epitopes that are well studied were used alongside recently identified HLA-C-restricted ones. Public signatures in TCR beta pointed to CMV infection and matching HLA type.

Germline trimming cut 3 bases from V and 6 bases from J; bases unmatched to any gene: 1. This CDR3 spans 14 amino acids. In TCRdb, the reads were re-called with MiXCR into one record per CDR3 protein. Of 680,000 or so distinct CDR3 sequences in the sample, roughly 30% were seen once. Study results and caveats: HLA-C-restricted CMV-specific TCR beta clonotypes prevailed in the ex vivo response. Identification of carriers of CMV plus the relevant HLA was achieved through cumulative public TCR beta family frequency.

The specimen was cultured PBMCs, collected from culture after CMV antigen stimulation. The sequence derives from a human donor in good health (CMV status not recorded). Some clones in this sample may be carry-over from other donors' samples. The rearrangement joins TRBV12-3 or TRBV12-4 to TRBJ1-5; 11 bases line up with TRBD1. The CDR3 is CASSFGTGGQPQHF. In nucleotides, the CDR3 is TGTGCCAGCAGTTTCGGGACAGGGGGTCAGCCCCAGCATTTT.